One and the same sample provided the 28 T cell receptor beta chains below, sequenced in a study of cytomegalovirus exposure and HLA in healthy donors. Profiling relied on immunoSEQ multiplex PCR, and the TCRdb table lists in-frame clones only, not all of them. Of over 150,000 clones in the sample, roughly 85% were seen once. Sequenced input: PBMCs. The receptors originated from a man between 18 and 35 years old in good health and CMV-seropositive.

The chain combines TRBV28 with TRBJ2-3; 11 nucleotides agree with TRBD1. The V gene end was trimmed by 6 bases and the J gene end by 5 bases; junction bases not matched to a gene: 10. The CDR3 has 16 residues. CDR1 MDHEN and CDR2 SYDVKM come from the germline V gene. The CDR3 DNA sequence: TGTGCCAGCAGCCCATCGGGACAGGGGGGCAAAGATACGCAGTATTTT. Residues: CASSPSGQGGKDTQYF.

J is TRBJ2-5 and V is TRBV10-3, with 8 bases identical to TRBD1. CDR3 length: 14 amino acids. The V and J ends lost 5 bases and 1 base, in that order; junction bases with no gene match: 3. CDR1 is ENHRY, CDR2 SYGVKD, per germline. In DNA form, the CDR3 reads TGTGCCATCAGTTCCGGGACAGGCCAAGAGACCCAGTACTTC. Its protein product is CAISSGTGQETQYF.

CDR3 DNA: TGTGCCAGCAGTTTACGGGACAGGTTACCCAATGAGCAGTTCTTC. Amino acids: CASSLRDRLPNEQFF. This chain uses TRBV28 with TRBJ2-1, with 8 positions matching TRBD1. The CDR3 is made up of 15 amino acids. With V trimmed by 2 bases and J by 6 bases, 6 bases remained unmatched. Germline CDR1 is MDHEN and CDR2 is SYDVKM.

The chain's CDR3 is CASSFYPGQGRAEAFF. In DNA, the CDR3 is TGTGCCAGCAGTTTCTACCCGGGACAGGGTAGGGCTGAAGCTTTCTTT. V usage is TRBV27 and J usage is TRBJ1-1; 9 bases match TRBD1. The junction had 11 bases not matched to a gene; V was cut back by 3 bases and J by 6 bases. The CDR3 is 16 residues long. Germline CDR1 reads MNHEY; CDR2 reads SMNVEV (reference sequence).

The chain links TRBV28 to TRBJ1-1; D remains ambiguous. With 7 bases removed from V and 1 base from J, the gap between germline ends came to 16 bases. The CDR3 consists of 15 residues. CDR1 and CDR2 (germline): MDHEN, SYDVKM. In DNA form, the CDR3 reads TGTGCCAGCACCGAGCAACAGAAGGCGAACACTGAAGCTTTCTTT. Translating it yields CASTEQQKANTEAFF.

The chain employs TRBV4-1 and TRBJ1-1; D might be TRBD1 (6 bases). Per the germline V gene, CDR1 is MGHRA and CDR2 is YSYEKL. CDR3 length equals 15 residues. Trimming took off 3 bases at V and 8 bases at J, with 19 bases between the two ends. This CDR3 reads CASSHPGQTTIEAFF. For the CDR3, the DNA is TGCGCCAGCAGCCACCCCGGACAGACGACGATCGAAGCTTTCTTT.

The gene calls are TRBV18 and TRBJ2-1; tentative D call: TRBD1 (6 bases). V was trimmed by 3 bases and J by 6 bases, leaving 15 bases between them. The CDR3 spans 15 residues. The germline V gene encodes CDR1 KGHSH and CDR2 LQKENI. The chain's CDR3 is CASSPPQGSSNEQFF. CDR3 nucleotides: TGTGCCAGCTCACCCCCACAGGGATCCAGCAATGAGCAGTTCTTC.

This chain connects TRBV6-1 to TRBJ2-7; 12 positions agree with TRBD2. The germline V gene has CDR1 MNHNS and CDR2 SASEGT. V lost 6 bases, J lost 3 bases, and 9 bases stayed unmatched. This CDR3 contains 16 residues. The CDR3 DNA sequence: TGTGCCAGCAGAGAACTACCGGGACTAGCGGGCTACGAGCAGTACTTC. This codes for CASRELPGLAGYEQYF.

CDR3 DNA sequence: TGTGCCAGCAGTGTAGGGCAGGGGGCCAATTCACCCCTCCACTTT. Translated: CASSVGQGANSPLHF. The chain combines TRBV2 with TRBJ1-6, with 8 nucleotides matching TRBD1. CDR1 is SNHLY and CDR2 is FYNNEI in the germline V gene. Trimming cost V 4 bases and J 7 bases; bases outside gene matches: 6. The CDR3 consists of 15 residues.

The chain is built from TRBV19 and TRBJ1-2; D is unresolved. The V end was cut by 9 bases, the J end by 8 bases, with 16 bases between. Germline CDR1 and CDR2: LNHDA and SQIVND (reference sequence). The CDR3 length is 12 residues. This chain's CDR3 is CASEEEGLGYTF. The CDR3 DNA follows: TGTGCCAGCGAGGAGGAGGGCTTAGGCTACACCTTC.

The chain carries TRBV10-2 and TRBJ2-1; D ambiguous. Germline assignment: CDR1 WSHSY and CDR2 SAAADI. Trimming took 8 bases from V and 0 from J, leaving 2 bases between them. This CDR3 contains 11 residues. CDR3 in DNA: TGCGCCAGCCACTCCTACAATGAGCAGTTCTTC. Protein sequence: CASHSYNEQFF.

The J gene is TRBJ2-2, the V gene TRBV6-4; 8 bases are a match to TRBD2. Unmatched junction bases numbered 3, after V lost 6 bases and J lost 3 bases. The CDR3 totals 14 residues. Germline-derived CDR1 and CDR2 are MRHNA and SNTAGT. The chain's CDR3 is CASRLADYTGELFF. The DNA for the CDR3 is TGTGCCAGCAGACTAGCGGACTACACCGGGGAGCTGTTTTTT.

This clone was counted between two and nine times. The V and J genes are TRBV6-5 and TRBJ1-2; D may be TRBD1 (5 bases). CDR3 length: 15 residues. V gave up 5 bases and J gave up 3 bases, with 16 bases separating them. The germline V gene encodes CDR1 MNHEY and CDR2 SVGAGI. The CDR3 sequence: CASSPLGGAYYGYTF. Here the CDR3 DNA reads TGTGCCAGCAGTCCCTTGGGGGGAGCCTACTATGGCTACACCTTC.

This clone was counted ten times or more. The chain combines TRBV5-4 with TRBJ2-3; D not certain. This CDR3 is built from 12 residues. The germline V gene encodes CDR1 SGHNT and CDR2 YYREEE (reference sequence). Trimming removed 4 bases from V and 14 bases from J, with 17 bases in between. In nucleotides, the CDR3 is TGTGCCAGCAGCAATGGCTTCTCCCTTCGGTATTTT. Encoded protein: CASSNGFSLRYF.

The rearrangement joins TRBV7-9 to TRBJ2-2; TRBD1 aligns across 7 bases. The CDR3 has 15 amino acids. Germline V CDR1 and CDR2: SEHNR, FQNEAQ (reference sequence). Losses at the gene ends were 5 bases for V and 8 bases for J; bases not matched to a gene: 11. Written as DNA, the CDR3 is TGTGCCAGCAGCCCCTCCGGGACAGCGGTGGGGGAGCTGTTTTTT. Translation gives CASSPSGTAVGELFF.

The rearrangement joins TRBV19 to TRBJ1-5, with D maybe TRBD1 (5 bases). With 5 bases removed from V and 7 bases from J, the gap between germline ends came to 18 bases. The CDR3 has 15 residues. CDR1 and CDR2 (germline): LNHDA, SQIVND (reference sequence). The CDR3 is CASSPRGSGNQPQHF. The CDR3 DNA is TGTGCCAGTAGTCCCCGGGGGAGTGGGAACCAGCCCCAGCATTTT.

CDR3 coding DNA: TGCGCCAGCAGCTTGGGTGAGGTCTCCTCTGGGGCCAACGTCCTGACTTTC. Amino acids: CASSLGEVSSGANVLTF. V is TRBV5-1 and J is TRBJ2-6; no firm D call. The germline CDR1 and CDR2 sequences are SGHRS and YFSETQ. The germline V and J ends were trimmed by 0 bases and 0 bases, with 10 bases remaining between them. The length of the CDR3 is 17 residues.

The genes are TRBV4-2 and TRBJ2-1, with a tentative D call TRBD1 (6 bases). Trimming cost V 2 bases and J 3 bases, with 8 bases left between them. CDR3 length equals 14 residues. Germline V gene data show CDR1 as LGHNA and CDR2 as YNFKEQ. The CDR3, as DNA: TGTGCCAGCAGCCAACCGGACAGCTACAATGAGCAGTTCTTC. This sequence encodes CASSQPDSYNEQFF.

The chain couples TRBV5-8 to TRBJ1-3; D uncertain. The CDR3 is 15 amino acids. The germline V gene encodes CDR1 SGHTS and CDR2 YDEGEE. Trimming shortened V by 4 bases and J by 0 bases, and 11 bases separated the two germline ends. The CDR3 DNA is TGTGCCAGCAGCCACAGACATAACTCTGGAAACACCATATATTTT. Translating gives CASSHRHNSGNTIYF.

V is TRBV30 and J is TRBJ2-1; perhaps TRBD2 as D (6 bases). The germline CDR1 and CDR2 sequences are GTSNPN and SVGIG (reference sequence). V lost 1 base and J 2 bases, leaving 12 bases between the germline ends. This CDR3 region has 15 residues. Here the CDR3 DNA reads TGTGCCTGGAGTGGGGAGTCGGGGGCCTACAATGAGCAGTTCTTC. Translating gives CAWSGESGAYNEQFF.

The J gene is TRBJ2-2, the V gene TRBV6-1, with 11 bases fitting TRBD1. Germline CDR1 and CDR2: MNHNS and SASEGT. Losses at the gene ends were 7 bases for V and 4 bases for J; bases not matched to a gene: 2. The CDR3 runs to 14 residues. This CDR3 reads CASTGTGGTGELFF. The DNA of the CDR3 is TGTGCCAGCACGGGGACAGGGGGCACCGGGGAGCTGTTTTTT.

The genes are TRBV7-9 and TRBJ2-5; 11 nucleotides align to TRBD1. Germline values: CDR1 SEHNR, CDR2 FQNEAQ (reference sequence). The CDR3 has 15 residues. V was pared by 5 bases and J by 4 bases, with 6 bases of the junction left unmatched. The CDR3 nucleotides are TGTGCCAGCAGCAAGGGACAGGGGGGTACAGAGACCCAGTACTTC. Translation gives CASSKGQGGTETQYF.

This clone turned up a few times. This chain uses TRBV27 with TRBJ2-7, with 8 nucleotides matching TRBD1. CDR3 length equals 15 residues. Germline V CDR1 and CDR2: MNHEY, SMNVEV (reference sequence). Losses at the gene ends were 6 bases for V and 5 bases for J; bases not matched to a gene: 12. In nucleotides, the CDR3 is TGTGCCAGCAGGATCCTCCCGGGACAGGTTGACGAGCAGTACTTC. As protein: CASRILPGQVDEQYF.

The rearrangement uses TRBV27 and TRBJ2-5; 8 bases are shared with TRBD2. This CDR3 is 13 amino acids long. Germline V gene lookup returns CDR1 MNHEY and CDR2 SMNVEV (reference sequence). V lost 5 bases, J lost 14 bases, and 13 bases stayed unmatched. CDR3 residues: CASSPGGGLGFYF. DNA for the CDR3: TGTGCCAGCAGTCCCGGGGGGGGCCTTGGTTTCTACTTC.

CDR3 protein: CASTRSRGEETQYF. The CDR3 nucleotides read TGTGCCAGCACCCGCTCGCGGGGGGAAGAGACCCAGTACTTC. V usage is TRBV28 and J usage is TRBJ2-5; 8 bases match TRBD2. Germline values: CDR1 MDHEN, CDR2 SYDVKM. This CDR3 spans 14 amino acids. V lost 7 bases, J lost 3 bases, and 7 bases stayed unmatched.

This clone has a count of ten or more. This chain connects TRBV5-4 to TRBJ2-5; D ambiguous. This CDR3 region has 15 residues. V was pared by 0 bases and J by 2 bases, with 11 bases between. Germline-derived CDR1 and CDR2 are SGHNT and YYREEE (reference sequence). CDR3: CASSLVVSGQETQYF. The CDR3, as DNA: TGTGCCAGCAGCTTGGTTGTCTCCGGGCAAGAGACCCAGTACTTC.

The J gene is TRBJ2-3, the V gene TRBV5-1, with D maybe TRBD2 (6 bases). Germline CDR1 SGHRS, CDR2 YFSETQ. Deletions cut 0 bases from V and 2 bases from J, with 13 bases between. This CDR3 is built from 16 residues. CDR3 coding DNA: TGCGCCAGCAGCTTGGCCCACGGGGGAGCCACAGATACGCAGTATTTT. The encoded protein is CASSLAHGGATDTQYF.

The rearrangement links TRBV5-6 to TRBJ1-2, with D uncertain. CDR1 is SGHDT and CDR2 is YYEEEE in the germline V gene. Trimming took off 3 bases at V and 3 bases at J, with 18 bases between the two ends. The CDR3 is made up of 16 amino acids. The CDR3 region is CASSSLGRVYHYGYTF. The CDR3 nucleotides read TGTGCCAGCAGCTCCTTGGGGAGGGTATATCACTATGGCTACACCTTC.